The rows below give T cell receptor beta chains drawn from one sample of a study of spatial heterogeneity in lung cancer. One entry per CDR3 protein results from TCRdb running MiXCR on the 5' RACE reads. The sample has 30,000 to 40,000 distinct CDR3 sequences, about 5.2% seen once. Sample: PBMCs, taken at surgery. These receptors all come from a female donor with early-stage non-small cell lung cancer. CDR3s include the opening cysteine and the closing phenylalanine or tryptophan. A D gene is named only where the DNA matches it firmly. Expanded clones get a size class; other rows say once, few or many, or leave the size out.

J gene: TRBJ2-5; clone size: many; V gene: TRBV10-3; D gene: TRBD1; CDR3 DNA: TGTGCCACCCTGGGACAGGGGGCGGGCGAGACCCAGTACTTC; CDR3 protein: CATLGQGAGETQYF
J gene: TRBJ2-5; clone size: few; V gene: TRBV2; D gene: TRBD2; CDR3 DNA: TGTGCCAGCAGTGAATTGCGAAAGGGAGGGGAGACCCAGTACTTC; CDR3 protein: CASSELRKGGETQYF
J gene: TRBJ2-7; clone size: NA; V gene: TRBV30; D gene: TRBD1; CDR3 DNA: TGTGCCTGGAGGGGACAGGGCCGTACCTACGAGCAGTACTTC; CDR3 protein: CAWRGQGRTYEQYF
J gene: TRBJ2-6; clone size: many; V gene: TRBV6-4; D gene: NA; CDR3 DNA: TGTGCCAGCAGTCCAGGGACTGCTGGGGCCAACGTCCTGACTTTC; CDR3 protein: CASSPGTAGANVLTF
J gene: TRBJ1-6; clone size: few; V gene: TRBV6-5; D gene: NA; CDR3 DNA: TGTGCCAGCAGTTCGTCGTATAATTCACCCCTCCACTTT; CDR3 protein: CASSSSYNSPLHF
J gene: TRBJ2-1; clone size: NA; V gene: TRBV12-3/TRBV12-4; D gene: NA; CDR3 DNA: TGTGCCAGCAGTTTATATCGCGGATCCTACAATGAGCAGTTCTTC; CDR3 protein: CASSLYRGSYNEQFF
J gene: TRBJ1-2; clone size: few; V gene: TRBV7-6; D gene: TRBD1; CDR3 DNA: TGTGCCAGCAGCTCCTGGACAGGGAACGCTGGCTACACCTTC; CDR3 protein: CASSSWTGNAGYTF
J gene: TRBJ1-1; clone size: few; V gene: TRBV25-1; D gene: NA; CDR3 DNA: TGTGCCAGCAGTGAGGGTTACCGGGACTCGAAAGCTTTCTTT; CDR3 protein: CASSEGYRDSKAFF
J gene: TRBJ2-5; clone size: NA; V gene: TRBV7-2; D gene: TRBD1; CDR3 DNA: TGTGCCAGCAGCCGGGACAGACAAGAGACCCAGTACTTC; CDR3 protein: CASSRDRQETQYF
J gene: TRBJ1-2; clone size: many; V gene: TRBV3-1; D gene: NA; CDR3 DNA: TGTGCCAGCAGCGGACAGATCTATGGCTACACCTTC; CDR3 protein: CASSGQIYGYTF
J gene: TRBJ2-3; clone size: many; V gene: TRBV20-1; D gene: NA; CDR3 DNA: TGCAGTGCTAGATGGGTTGATACGCAGTATTTT; CDR3 protein: CSARWVDTQYF